This T cell receptor beta chain was identified in a study of cytomegalovirus exposure and HLA in healthy donors. Across the study: A later analysis reported the 90 to 150 validation repertoires used the same platform as the roughly 700 first-cohort repertoires.

As concerns this clone: Its antigen remains unknown.

Study results and limitations: There were approximately 150 TCR beta chains listed as cytomegalovirus-associated.

V was pared by 0 bases and J by 5 bases, with 16 bases between. Looked up from germline, CDR1 is LNHNV and CDR2 is YYDKDF (reference sequence). The CDR3 contains 16 residues. The table came from immunoSEQ multiplex PCR; TCRdb's copy has only in-frame clones and leaves some out. The sample holds over 200,000 clones, 80% to 85% seen once. The source material was PBMCs. The sequence derives from a woman under 40 in good health and CMV-seropositive. The chain couples TRBV15 to TRBJ2-5; TRBD2 is a possible D gene (6 bases). CDR3 sequence reads: CATSRDLAGAGETQYF. The CDR3 DNA sequence: TGTGCCACCAGCAGAGATCTTGCCGGGGCGGGGGAGACCCAGTACTTC.